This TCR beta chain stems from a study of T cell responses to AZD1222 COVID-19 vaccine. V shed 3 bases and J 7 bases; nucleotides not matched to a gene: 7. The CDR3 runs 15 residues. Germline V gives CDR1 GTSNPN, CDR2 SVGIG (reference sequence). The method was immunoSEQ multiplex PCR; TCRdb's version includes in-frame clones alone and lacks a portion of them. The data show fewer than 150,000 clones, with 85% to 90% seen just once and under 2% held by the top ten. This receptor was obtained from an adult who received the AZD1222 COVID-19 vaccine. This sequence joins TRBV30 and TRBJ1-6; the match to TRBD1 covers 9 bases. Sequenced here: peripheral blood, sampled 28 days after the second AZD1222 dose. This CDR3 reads CAWSPPDRGNSPLHF. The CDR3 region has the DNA TGTGCCTGGAGCCCCCCGGACAGGGGAAATTCACCCCTCCACTTT.